This T cell receptor (beta chain) originates from a study of blood T cell repertoires in COVID-19. Study-wide background: COVID-19 samples collected from the United States, Italy and Spain covered acute and convalescent phases. In each case, the material was cDNA or gDNA derived from T cells, B-cell-depleted T cells, or PBMCs.

One Seattle source followed patients from active infection through their disease course. Authors' data handling: Reference gene primer amplification in the assay estimated nucleated cell counts. Using immunoSEQ multiplex PCR, the repertoire was profiled, and TCRdb retains in-frame clones only, with some absent. D and trimming were read from the DNA, whereas the V and J calls and clone size are those reported in that table. The sample comprises hundreds of thousands of clones, 90% of which are singletons, and around 0.93% rests with the top ten. V gave up 0 bases and J gave up 0 bases, with 7 bases separating them. Germline V CDR1 and CDR2: SGDLS, YYNGEE. CDR3 length: 15 residues.

What was sequenced was peripheral blood. The receptor was isolated from a woman aged 40-49 years with COVID-19, enrolled during active disease. This chain joins TRBV9 and TRBJ1-5, with D unresolved. CDR3: CASSVEPYSNQPQHF. The CDR3 DNA is TGTGCCAGCAGCGTAGAGCCTTATAGCAATCAGCCCCAGCATTTT.